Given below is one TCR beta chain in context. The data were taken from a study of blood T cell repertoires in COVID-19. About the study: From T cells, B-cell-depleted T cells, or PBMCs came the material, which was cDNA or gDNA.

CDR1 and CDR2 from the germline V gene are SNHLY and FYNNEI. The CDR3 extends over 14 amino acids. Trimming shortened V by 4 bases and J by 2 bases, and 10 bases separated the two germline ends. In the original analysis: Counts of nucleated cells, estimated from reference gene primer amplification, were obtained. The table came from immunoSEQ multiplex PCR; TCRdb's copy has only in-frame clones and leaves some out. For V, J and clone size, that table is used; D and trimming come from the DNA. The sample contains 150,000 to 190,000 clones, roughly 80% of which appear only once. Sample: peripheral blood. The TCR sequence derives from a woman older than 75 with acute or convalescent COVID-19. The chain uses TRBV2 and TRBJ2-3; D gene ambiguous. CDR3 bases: TGTGCCAGCAGTGTTTATAGAAACACAGATACGCAGTATTTT. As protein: CASSVYRNTDTQYF.